This T cell receptor (beta chain) was sequenced for a study of blood T cell repertoires in COVID-19. Clones were read by immunoSEQ multiplex PCR, and TCRdb kept only the in-frame ones, dropping some. The sample yields about 350,000 clones, approximately 89% seen once. The germline gives CDR1 LGHNA, CDR2 YNFKEQ. With 3 bases removed from V and 1 base from J, the gap between germline ends came to 14 bases. The CDR3 has 16 amino acids. This chain joins TRBV4-2 and TRBJ2-3; D gene uncertain. This receptor was taken from a woman aged 55-69 years with COVID-19, enrolled during active disease. What was sequenced was peripheral blood. CDR3 residues: CASSHTSMGGTDTQYF. The CDR3 DNA reads as TGTGCCAGCAGCCACACATCCATGGGCGGCACAGATACGCAGTATTTT.